This record covers a single T cell receptor beta chain. What it recognizes is unknown. This record belongs to a study of graft-versus-host responses after intestinal transplantation. Looking at the study overall: Among the recipients, transplants were multivisceral, liver-intestinal, or isolated intestinal. Among the recipients, all got anti-thymocyte globulin induction and then tacrolimus and steroids for 2 to 3 years. Study results and limitations: There were GvH clones found in recipient marrow, and some of them appeared first in ileum or blood. The presence of high graft-versus-host to host-versus-graft clonal ratios in allografts characterized patients with graft-donor T cell macrochimerism.

Sequencing was performed with immunoSEQ multiplex PCR; in TCRdb, only in-frame clones are kept and a portion is missing. The table lists 15,000 to 20,000 clones, 82% of them singletons, with approximately 5.1% in the top ten. Researchers processed graft tissue to release intraepithelial and lamina propria lymphocytes. This TCR came from a human patient who received an intestinal transplant, so some T cells may come from the graft donor. The starting material was ileum tissue, obtained 17 days after transplant.

The CDR3 coding sequence is TGCGCCAGCAGCTTGTTGGGGTCCGCCCGGACTGAAGCTTTCTTT. This translates into CASSLLGSARTEAFF. The chain combines TRBV5-1 with TRBJ1-1, with D unclear. Trimming shortened V by 1 base and J by 5 bases, and 15 bases separated the two germline ends. CDR1 is SGHRS and CDR2 is YFSETQ in the germline V gene. This CDR3 contains 15 residues.